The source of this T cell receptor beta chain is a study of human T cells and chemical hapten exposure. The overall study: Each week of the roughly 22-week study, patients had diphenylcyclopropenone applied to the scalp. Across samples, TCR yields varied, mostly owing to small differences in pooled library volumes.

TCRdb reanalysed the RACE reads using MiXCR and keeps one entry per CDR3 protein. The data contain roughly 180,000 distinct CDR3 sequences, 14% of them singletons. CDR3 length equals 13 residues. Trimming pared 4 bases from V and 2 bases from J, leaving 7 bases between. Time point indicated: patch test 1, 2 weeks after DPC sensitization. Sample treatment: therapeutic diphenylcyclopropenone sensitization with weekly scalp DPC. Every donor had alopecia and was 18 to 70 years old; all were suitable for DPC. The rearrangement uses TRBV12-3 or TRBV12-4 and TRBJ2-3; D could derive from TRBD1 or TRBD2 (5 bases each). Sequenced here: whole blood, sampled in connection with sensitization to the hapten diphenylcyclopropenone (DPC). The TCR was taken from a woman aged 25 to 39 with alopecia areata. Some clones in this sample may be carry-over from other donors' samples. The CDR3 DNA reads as TGTGCCAGCAGTTGGGACCACACAGATACGCAGTATTTT. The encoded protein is CASSWDHTDTQYF.